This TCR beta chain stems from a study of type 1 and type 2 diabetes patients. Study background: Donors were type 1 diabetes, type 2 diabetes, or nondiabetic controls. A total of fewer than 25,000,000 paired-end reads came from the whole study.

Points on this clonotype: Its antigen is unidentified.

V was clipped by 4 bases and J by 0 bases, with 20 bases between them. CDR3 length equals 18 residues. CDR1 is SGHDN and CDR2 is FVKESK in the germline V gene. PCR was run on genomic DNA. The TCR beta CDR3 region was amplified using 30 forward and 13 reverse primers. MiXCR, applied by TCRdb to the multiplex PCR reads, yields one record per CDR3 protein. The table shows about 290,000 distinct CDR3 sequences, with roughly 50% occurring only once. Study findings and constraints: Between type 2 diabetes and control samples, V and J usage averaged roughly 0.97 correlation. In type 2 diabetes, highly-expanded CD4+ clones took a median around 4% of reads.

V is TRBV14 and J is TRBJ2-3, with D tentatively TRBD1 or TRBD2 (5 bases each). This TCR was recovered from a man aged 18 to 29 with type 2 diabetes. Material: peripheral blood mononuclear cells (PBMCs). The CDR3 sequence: CASSPITPGTASTDTQYF. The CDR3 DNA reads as TGTGCCAGCAGCCCTATCACTCCCGGGACGGCTAGCACAGATACGCAGTATTTT.